The 16 T cell receptor beta chains below all came from one sample that was sequenced in a study of T cell responses to AZD1222 COVID-19 vaccine. Clones were read by immunoSEQ multiplex PCR, and TCRdb kept only the in-frame ones, dropping some. Counted here are 150,000 to 180,000 clones, 90% occurring once; the ten biggest clones make up over 15%. Material: peripheral blood, obtained on day 0 of AZD1222 vaccination. All receptors come from an adult in good health.

This clone appeared once. The CDR3 sequence is CASSDPQGYGELFF. The CDR3 bases are TGTGCCAGCAGCGACCCCCAGGGATACGGGGAGCTGTTTTTT. V gene TRBV6-5 combines with J gene TRBJ2-2; possibly TRBD1 for D (5 bases). The CDR3 has 14 residues. V was cut by 6 bases and J by 7 bases, with 15 bases left in between. Germline V gene lookup returns CDR1 MNHEY and CDR2 SVGAGI.

This sequence joins TRBV2 and TRBJ2-1; the D gene could be TRBD1 or TRBD2 (6 bases each). Trimming took off 8 bases at V and 10 bases at J, with 18 bases between the two ends. CDR3 length: 13 amino acids. CDR1 is SNHLY, CDR2 FYNNEI, per germline. In DNA, the CDR3 is TGTGCCAGCGGGACGACGGGGGCATGGGAGCAGTTCTTC. Encoded protein: CASGTTGAWEQFF.

The J gene is TRBJ1-3, the V gene TRBV7-6; TRBD1 agrees at 7 bases. V dropped 0 bases and J dropped 0; count of bases not matched to a gene: 5. Germline CDR1 reads SGHVS; CDR2 reads FNYEAQ. The CDR3 spans 17 residues. The DNA for the CDR3 is TGTGCCAGCAGCTTAGCCACCGGGACAGCCTCTGGAAACACCATATATTTT. Protein product: CASSLATGTASGNTIYF.

This chain joins TRBV5-1 and TRBJ2-3; 10 bases are shared with TRBD2. The CDR3 is made up of 16 amino acids. CDR1 SGHRS and CDR2 YFSETQ come from the germline V gene. V was clipped by 0 bases and J by 8 bases; unmatched bases: 9. As DNA, the CDR3 is TGCGCCAGCAGCTTGGAAGCGGGGGGGCCTGGAGCTACGCAGTATTTT. Protein product: CASSLEAGGPGATQYF.

At least ten counts were recorded for this clone. V usage is TRBV7-8 and J usage is TRBJ1-1; 7 bases line up with TRBD1. V gave up 2 bases and J gave up 0 bases; unmatched junction bases: 6. Germline assignment: CDR1 SGHVS and CDR2 FQNEAQ. The CDR3 sequence is 16 residues long. The CDR3 region is CASSLLTGQMNTEAFF. The CDR3 DNA reads as TGTGCCAGCAGCTTATTGACGGGACAGATGAACACTGAAGCTTTCTTT.

The V call is TRBV4-1, the J call TRBJ1-1; a possible D gene is TRBD1 (5 bases). CDR3 size: 16 residues. V was trimmed by 1 base and J by 11 bases, leaving 23 bases between them. Germline loops: CDR1 MGHRA, CDR2 YSYEKL. The CDR3 bases are TGCGCCAGCAGCCAAGTTGGGCAGGGCGACGGGAACAAGGCTTTCTTT. Translated: CASSQVGQGDGNKAFF.

The chain links TRBV7-8 to TRBJ2-1; D is possibly TRBD2 (5 bases). Germline loops: CDR1 SGHVS, CDR2 FQNEAQ. Trimming took off 6 bases at V and 9 bases at J, with 18 bases between the two ends. This CDR3 spans 14 amino acids. The CDR3 DNA reads as TGTGCCAGCAGGGATATAGGTGGGAGCCCTGAGCAGTTCTTC. This sequence encodes CASRDIGGSPEQFF.

This clone was recorded once. The V call is TRBV19, the J call TRBJ1-1; TRBD1 might be the D (5 bases). The germline gives CDR1 LNHDA, CDR2 SQIVND (reference sequence). V gave up 9 bases and J gave up 0 bases, with 11 bases separating them. The CDR3 sequence is 13 residues long. CDR3 region: CASQDTMNTEAFF. The CDR3 DNA sequence: TGTGCCAGCCAGGACACGATGAACACTGAAGCTTTCTTT. Looking up the rest from reference TRBV19 and TRBJ1-1 gives the full variable domain: DGGITQSPKYLFRKEGQNVTLSCEQNLNHDAMYWYRQDPGQGLRLIYYSQIVNDFQKGDIAEGYSVSREKKESFPLTVTSAQKNPTAFYLCASQDTMNTEAFFGQGTRLTVV.

The chain recombines TRBV9 with TRBJ1-5; possibly TRBD1 for D (5 bases). Germline V gene data show CDR1 as SGDLS and CDR2 as YYNGEE. The CDR3 totals 14 residues. V lost 4 bases, J lost 7 bases, and 15 bases lay in between. The CDR3 spells CASSPGGGNQPQHF. CDR3 DNA: TGTGCCAGCAGCCCGGGGGGGGGAAACCAGCCCCAGCATTTT. Drawing the rest from reference TRBV9 and TRBJ1-5, the complete variable domain is DSGVTQTPKHLITATGQRVTLRCSPRSGDLSVYWYQQSLDQGLQFLIQYYNGEERAKGNILERFSAQQFPDLHSELNLSSLELGDSALYFCASSPGGGNQPQHFGDGTRLSIL.

Turning to this clone: Different DNA sequences within this sample yield the same CDR3. This rearrangement joins TRBV27 to TRBJ2-7; no clear D gene. CDR3 size: 11 residues. The V end lost 4 bases, the J end lost 4 bases, and 5 bases lay between the germline ends. Germline CDR1 reads MNHEY; CDR2 reads SMNVEV (reference sequence). For the CDR3, the DNA is TGTGCCAGCAGTTCTTCATACGAGCAGTACTTC. It is translated as CASSSSYEQYF.

The genes are TRBV7-9 and TRBJ2-3, with D possibly TRBD2 on 5 matching bases. This CDR3 contains 15 residues. Germline V lookup: CDR1 SEHNR, CDR2 FQNEAQ (reference sequence). V dropped 5 bases and J dropped 4 bases, with 16 bases sitting between them. As DNA, the CDR3 is TGTGCCAGCAGCCCGAGGGAAACAGTAGCAGATACGCAGTATTTT. Translating it yields CASSPRETVADTQYF.

This clone was detected only once. The chain employs TRBV3-1 (or the pseudogene TRBV3-2) and TRBJ1-6, with 8 bases lining up with TRBD1. There are 15 residues in the CDR3. CDR1 LGHDT and CDR2 YNNKEL come from the germline V gene (reference sequence). Trimming at V came to 3 bases and at J to 6 bases, leaving 4 bases not matched to a gene. The CDR3 spells CASSQWDRPNSPLHF. As DNA, the CDR3 is TGTGCCAGCAGCCAGTGGGACAGGCCTAATTCACCCCTCCACTTT.

This sequence joins TRBV27 and TRBJ2-7, with 10 positions matching TRBD1. Germline V gives CDR1 MNHEY, CDR2 SMNVEV (reference sequence). J was trimmed by 0 bases and V by 5 bases; bases with no gene match: 4. The CDR3 covers 15 residues. DNA of the CDR3: TGTGCCAGCAGTCCAGGGACAGGGGACTCCTACGAGCAGTACTTC. Its translation: CASSPGTGDSYEQYF.

The rearrangement joins TRBV7-9 to TRBJ1-1; D not certain. The V and J ends lost 5 bases and 1 base respectively, with 5 bases between them. The CDR3 is 12 amino acids. CDR1 is SEHNR and CDR2 is FQNEAQ in the germline V gene (reference sequence). The CDR3 DNA is TGTGCCAGCAGCCCGACGAACACTGAAGCTTTCTTT. This translates into CASSPTNTEAFF.

At least ten counts were recorded for this clone. This sequence joins TRBV7-2 and TRBJ1-6, with no clear D. The CDR3 consists of 14 residues. The ends were cut back, 2 bases at V and 1 base at J, with 3 bases in the middle. The germline gives CDR1 SGHTA, CDR2 FQGNSA. The CDR3 coding sequence is TGTGCCAGCAGCTTAACGTCCTATAATTCACCCCTCCACTTT. Amino acid sequence: CASSLTSYNSPLHF.

V usage is TRBV28 and J usage is TRBJ1-1, with 11 bases that match TRBD1. This CDR3 is built from 16 residues. V dropped 7 bases and J dropped 1; count of bases not matched to a gene: 8. CDR1 and CDR2 from the germline V gene are MDHEN and SYDVKM. The CDR3 protein is CASTEIGQGANTEAFF. DNA of the CDR3: TGTGCCAGCACCGAGATCGGACAGGGGGCGAACACTGAAGCTTTCTTT.